This is a list of T cell receptor beta chains from one sample in a study of blood T cell repertoires in COVID-19. Sequenced by immunoSEQ multiplex PCR; TCRdb stores in-frame clones only, minus some. Of approximately 250,000 clones in the sample, approximately 85% are singletons; the top ten hold about 9.1%. Material: PBMCs or T cells enriched from blood (not recorded which). The source of these receptors is a woman between 50 and 59 years old with acute COVID-19. Both conserved end residues are trimmed from each CDR3.

j_gene: TRBJ2-2
v_gene: TRBV12-5
CDR3aa: ASGLGLGTGFTGELF

j_gene: TRBJ2-6
v_gene: TRBV27
CDR3aa: ASSSSPAGANVLT

j_gene: TRBJ2-7
v_gene: TRBV6-1
CDR3aa: ASSEAVLSGE

j_gene: TRBJ1-1
v_gene: TRBV19
CDR3aa: ASKPNPNTEAF

j_gene: TRBJ2-2
v_gene: TRBV7-6
CDR3aa: ASSLSGQGIGELF

j_gene: TRBJ2-7
v_gene: TRBV3-1/TRBV3-2
CDR3aa: ASSQSGGPEQY

j_gene: TRBJ1-3
v_gene: TRBV5-1
CDR3aa: ASSPLTGRDTIY

j_gene: TRBJ1-6
v_gene: TRBV9
CDR3aa: ASSEYRDHISPLH

j_gene: TRBJ2-5
v_gene: TRBV27
CDR3aa: ASSSGSVETQY

j_gene: TRBJ2-1
v_gene: TRBV11-3
CDR3aa: ASSFGQGASGSYNEQF

j_gene: TRBJ2-4
v_gene: TRBV19
CDR3aa: ASSIGRQGTKNIQY

j_gene: TRBJ2-1
v_gene: TRBV6-1
CDR3aa: ASSEWASGGIAFNEQF

j_gene: TRBJ1-1
v_gene: TRBV5-6
CDR3aa: ASSLSPTVNTEAF

j_gene: TRBJ2-7
v_gene: TRBV11-3
CDR3aa: ASSSTGGRQY

j_gene: TRBJ1-2
v_gene: TRBV7-8
CDR3aa: AIPRSGGYT

j_gene: TRBJ2-1
v_gene: TRBV7-2
CDR3aa: ASSLRVGTSGGNEQF

j_gene: TRBJ1-2
v_gene: TRBV5-6
CDR3aa: ASSLVGTLLLDSGYT

j_gene: TRBJ1-2
v_gene: TRBV5-1
CDR3aa: ASSAGLSGGYT

j_gene: TRBJ1-3
v_gene: TRBV9
CDR3aa: ASSAPGTGGGNTIY

j_gene: TRBJ2-7
v_gene: TRBV6-5
CDR3aa: ASNGGSYEQY

j_gene: TRBJ1-1
v_gene: TRBV3-1/TRBV3-2
CDR3aa: ASSQRGADTEAF

j_gene: TRBJ2-1
v_gene: TRBV9
CDR3aa: ASSVAFPYNEQF

j_gene: TRBJ2-1
v_gene: TRBV29-1
CDR3aa: SVHQTYNEQF

j_gene: TRBJ1-6
v_gene: TRBV4-3
CDR3aa: ASSRDRVGNSPLH

j_gene: TRBJ1-5
v_gene: TRBV7-9
CDR3aa: ASSFGENQPQH

j_gene: TRBJ2-2
v_gene: TRBV3-1/TRBV3-2
CDR3aa: ASSLMRGGNTGELF

j_gene: TRBJ1-1
v_gene: TRBV2
CDR3aa: ASRYDSSTEAF

j_gene: TRBJ1-1
v_gene: TRBV2
CDR3aa: ASSPTAYMNTEAF

j_gene: TRBJ2-7
v_gene: TRBV14
CDR3aa: ASSQTRTYEQY

j_gene: TRBJ2-5
v_gene: TRBV19
CDR3aa: ASSSGGYLQETQY

j_gene: TRBJ2-7
v_gene: TRBV7-9
CDR3aa: ASSGRDRGLGEQY

j_gene: TRBJ1-3
v_gene: TRBV3-1/TRBV3-2
CDR3aa: ASSQVRGAGNTIY

j_gene: TRBJ2-7
v_gene: TRBV5-4
CDR3aa: ASSFSGGMGYEQY

j_gene: TRBJ2-7
v_gene: TRBV5-6
CDR3aa: ASSFKGVSYEQY

j_gene: TRBJ2-3
v_gene: TRBV4-3
CDR3aa: ASSQEGQASDTQY

j_gene: TRBJ2-2
v_gene: TRBV11-2
CDR3aa: ASSLLAGGELF

j_gene: TRBJ2-3
v_gene: TRBV5-4
CDR3aa: ASSFFAGGTDTQY

j_gene: TRBJ1-5
v_gene: TRBV7-8
CDR3aa: ASSLSLGNQPQH

j_gene: TRBJ1-5
v_gene: TRBV19
CDR3aa: ASSERGVLGIRPQH

j_gene: TRBJ1-1
v_gene: TRBV18
CDR3aa: ASSQGYPEAF

j_gene: TRBJ1-2
v_gene: TRBV30
CDR3aa: AWSGTGNYGYT

j_gene: TRBJ1-1
v_gene: TRBV30
CDR3aa: AWSALVPGDTEAF

j_gene: TRBJ2-1
v_gene: TRBV9
CDR3aa: ASSPRVAGGEQF

j_gene: TRBJ1-2
v_gene: TRBV7-9
CDR3aa: ASSSLPARTGYGYT

j_gene: TRBJ1-2
v_gene: TRBV4-1
CDR3aa: ASSPPGDRGLGYGYT